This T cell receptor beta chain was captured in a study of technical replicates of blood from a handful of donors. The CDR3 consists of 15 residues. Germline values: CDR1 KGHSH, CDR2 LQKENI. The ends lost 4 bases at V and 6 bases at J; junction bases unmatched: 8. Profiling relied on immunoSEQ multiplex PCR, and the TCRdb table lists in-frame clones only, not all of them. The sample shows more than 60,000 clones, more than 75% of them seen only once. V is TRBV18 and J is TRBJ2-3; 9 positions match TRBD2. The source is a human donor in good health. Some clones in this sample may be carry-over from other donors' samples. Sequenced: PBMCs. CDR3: CASSRLAGPHDTQYF. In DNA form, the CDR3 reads TGTGCCAGCTCACGGCTAGCGGGGCCCCACGATACGCAGTATTTT.